One and the same sample provided the 21 T cell receptor beta chains below, sequenced in a study of blood T cell repertoires in COVID-19. The protocol was immunoSEQ multiplex PCR, while the TCRdb copy is restricted to in-frame clones and leaves out a portion. The data hold 100,000 to 130,000 clones, with roughly 84% observed a single time. The sequencing input was peripheral blood. The receptors originated from a human donor in a cohort sampled during active COVID-19.

Here the CDR3 DNA reads TGTGCCAGCAGTGATGGCTGGACAGGACGAGCTTTCTTT. It translates to CASSDGWTGRAFF. J is TRBJ1-1 and V is TRBV2; TRBD1 matches 7 bases. Germline values: CDR1 SNHLY, CDR2 FYNNEI. V lost 3 bases and J lost 10; bases outside the gene matches: 8. This CDR3 region has 13 residues. The variable domain in full, with the rest retrieved from reference TRBV2 and TRBJ1-1, is EPEVTQTPSHQVTQMGQEVILRCVPISNHLYFYWYRQILGQKVEFLVSFYNNEISEKSEIFDDQFSVERPDGSNFTLKIRSTKLEDSAMYFCASSDGWTGRAFFGQGTRLTVV.

This chain connects TRBV11-3 to TRBJ2-7; maybe TRBD2 (6 bases). The germline V gene encodes CDR1 SGHNT and CDR2 YENEEA. This CDR3 comprises 15 residues. Trimming took off 3 bases at V and 2 bases at J, with 14 bases between the two ends. The CDR3, as DNA: TGTGCCAGCAGCTTGAGTGCGGGAACCCCCTACGAGCAGTACTTC. Its translation: CASSLSAGTPYEQYF.

This clone was seen more than once but under ten times. The rearrangement links TRBV7-9 to TRBJ2-7, with 7 bases identical to TRBD2. Losses at the gene ends were 5 bases for V and 0 bases for J; bases not matched to a gene: 13. Per germline, CDR1 SEHNR and CDR2 FQNEAQ (reference sequence). The CDR3 loop spans 17 amino acids. CDR3 DNA sequence: TGTGCCAGCAGCCCCCACTCCCTAGCGGTGAGCTCCTACGAGCAGTACGTC. Residues: CASSPHSLAVSSYEQYV.

This sequence joins TRBV2 and TRBJ2-5; D is possibly TRBD2 (5 bases). V gave up 2 bases and J gave up 1 base, with 11 bases separating them. CDR1 and CDR2 (germline): SNHLY, FYNNEI. This CDR3 spans 15 amino acids. CDR3 DNA sequence: TGTGCCAGCAGTGAAATCGTGCTAGCCCAAGAGACCCAGTACTTC. Translating it yields CASSEIVLAQETQYF.

This chain links TRBV19 with TRBJ2-2; unclear D gene. Per germline, CDR1 LNHDA and CDR2 SQIVND (reference sequence). The CDR3 spans 12 residues. V lost 5 bases and J 8 bases, leaving 9 bases between the germline ends. CDR3: CASSFLGGELFF. In DNA form, the CDR3 reads TGTGCCAGTAGTTTTCTAGGAGGGGAGCTGTTTTTT.

The V and J genes are TRBV19 and TRBJ2-7, with D unresolved. The CDR3 covers 13 residues. Deletions cut 1 base from V and 2 bases from J, with 6 bases between. The germline V gene has CDR1 LNHDA and CDR2 SQIVND (reference sequence). This CDR3 is CASSIGPPYEQYF. The DNA of the CDR3 is TGTGCCAGTAGTATAGGGCCACCCTACGAGCAGTACTTC.

The chain has TRBV5-5 and TRBJ1-1; 9 bases are a match to TRBD1. The V gene end was trimmed by 3 bases and the J gene end by 1 base; junction bases not matched to a gene: 4. The CDR3 is made up of 15 amino acids. The germline gives CDR1 SGHKS, CDR2 YYEKEE (reference sequence). This CDR3 is CASSWGTGRNTEAFF. CDR3 coding DNA: TGTGCCAGCAGCTGGGGGACAGGGCGGAACACTGAAGCTTTCTTT. The entire variable domain, with the rest obtained from reference TRBV5-5 and TRBJ1-1, is as follows: DAGVTQSPTHLIKTRGQQVTLRCSPISGHKSVSWYQQVLGQGPQFIFQYYEKEERGRGNFPDRFSARQFPNYSSELNVNALLLGDSALYLCASSWGTGRNTEAFFGQGTRLTVV.

The chain is built from TRBV6-5 and TRBJ2-7; D is perhaps TRBD2 (6 bases). The CDR3 has 16 residues. V was pared by 0 bases and J by 6 bases, with 18 bases between. The germline CDR1 and CDR2 sequences are MNHEY and SVGAGI. CDR3 loop: CASSYSGRKLFSEQYF. In DNA, the CDR3 is TGTGCCAGCAGTTACTCGGGGAGGAAACTTTTTAGCGAGCAGTACTTC.

This clone is a singleton in its sample. For the CDR3, the DNA is TGTGCCAGCAGTAGGGACAGGGCCACAGATACGCAGTATTTT. It is translated as CASSRDRATDTQYF. The V and J genes are TRBV6-5 and TRBJ2-3; 9 nucleotides match TRBD1. With 5 bases clipped from V and 2 bases from J, the junction kept 2 bases outside the gene matches. Germline V CDR1 and CDR2: MNHEY, SVGAGI. This CDR3 spans 14 amino acids.

The V and J genes are TRBV28 and TRBJ1-2; D is ambiguous. Per germline, CDR1 MDHEN and CDR2 SYDVKM. This CDR3 region has 12 residues. V lost 2 bases and J 4 bases, leaving 5 bases between the germline ends. The CDR3 bases are TGTGCCAGCAGTTTAAACAGCTATGGCTACACCTTC. It codes for CASSLNSYGYTF.

CDR3 DNA sequence: TGTGCCAGCAGCTCCTGGACAGGGGCTAATGAAAAACTGTTTTTT. Its protein is CASSSWTGANEKLFF. The genes are TRBV7-6 and TRBJ1-4; TRBD1 aligns across 9 bases. Germline loops: CDR1 SGHVS, CDR2 FNYEAQ. The CDR3 totals 15 residues. Germline trimming cut 4 bases from V and 3 bases from J; bases unmatched to any gene: 3.

The chain is built from TRBV11-3 and TRBJ2-7, with D hard to call. This CDR3 region has 13 residues. Germline lookup yields CDR1 SGHNT and CDR2 YENEEA. The V end was cut by 1 base, the J end by 7 bases, with 11 bases between. The chain's CDR3 is CASSLGWPGEQYF. The CDR3, as DNA: TGTGCCAGCAGCTTAGGATGGCCCGGGGAGCAGTACTTC.

The V call is TRBV7-2, the J call TRBJ2-3; 11 nucleotides agree with TRBD2. Germline CDR1 SGHTA, CDR2 FQGNSA. The CDR3 runs 16 residues. The J segment lost 2 bases and the V segment lost 3 bases, leaving 4 bases of the junction unmatched. CDR3 nucleotide sequence: TGTGCCAGCAGCTTCTTAGCGGGAGGGTTCACAGATACGCAGTATTTT. Encoded protein: CASSFLAGGFTDTQYF.

In this sample, this clone turned up a few times. This chain joins TRBV5-4 and TRBJ1-1, with D hard to call. The V and J ends lost 2 bases and 1 base respectively, with 15 bases between them. CDR1 is SGHNT and CDR2 is YYREEE in the germline V gene (reference sequence). This CDR3 has 16 amino acids. The CDR3 reads CASSFSSGVGNTEAFF. As DNA, the CDR3 is TGTGCCAGCAGCTTTAGCTCCGGGGTTGGGAACACTGAAGCTTTCTTT.

This chain links TRBV30 with TRBJ2-1; possible D gene TRBD1, 5 bases. This CDR3 spans 11 amino acids. Germline V CDR1 and CDR2: GTSNPN, SVGIG (reference sequence). V lost 5 bases to trimming and J lost 7 bases, with 9 bases between them. CDR3 sequence (DNA): TGTGCCTGGGACGCAGGGAATGAGCAGTTCTTC. This gives the protein CAWDAGNEQFF.

This clone was observed once. The V call is TRBV7-2, the J call TRBJ2-7; TRBD2 is a possible D gene (6 bases). V was trimmed by 6 bases and J by 1 base, leaving 16 bases between them. The CDR3 totals 15 residues. The germline gives CDR1 SGHTA, CDR2 FQGNSA. CDR3 nucleotides: TGTGCCAGCAGTGCTCGGGGGTCGCCGTCCTACGAGCAGTACTTC. Protein: CASSARGSPSYEQYF.

This chain joins TRBV14 and TRBJ1-5; D is perhaps TRBD1 (5 bases). The germline CDR1 and CDR2 sequences are SGHDN and FVKESK. The CDR3 extends over 11 amino acids. The germline V and J ends were trimmed by 5 bases and 7 bases, with 6 bases remaining between them. CDR3 nucleotides: TGTGCCAGCAGCAAGGGGCAGCCCCAGCATTTT. Its translation: CASSKGQPQHF.

The rearrangement uses TRBV14 and TRBJ2-3; TRBD2 agrees at 7 bases. Trimming took 3 bases from V and 2 from J; bases not matched to a gene: 14. The CDR3 has 18 amino acids. CDR1 and CDR2 (germline): SGHDN, FVKESK. In nucleotides, the CDR3 is TGTGCCAGCAGCCACAGACCGGGACTAACAACGCTCACAGATACGCAGTATTTT. It codes for CASSHRPGLTTLTDTQYF.

V is TRBV5-1 and J is TRBJ1-1, with D perhaps TRBD1 (6 bases). Germline values: CDR1 SGHRS, CDR2 YFSETQ. V dropped 3 bases and J dropped 1 base, with 16 bases sitting between them. This CDR3 region has 16 residues. In DNA form, the CDR3 reads TGCGCCAGCAGCTCAGGGCTGGGCAGGGGGAACACTGAAGCTTTCTTT. It is translated as CASSSGLGRGNTEAFF. Combining the CDR3 with reference TRBV5-1 and TRBJ1-1 gives the whole variable domain KAGVTQTPRYLIKTRGQQVTLSCSPISGHRSVSWYQQTPGQGLQFLFEYFSETQRNKGNFPGRFSGRQFSNSRSEMNVSTLELGDSALYLCASSSGLGRGNTEAFFGQGTRLTVV.

The chain links TRBV9 to TRBJ2-1; D uncertain. This CDR3 is built from 16 residues. V was cut by 0 bases and J by 0 bases, with 10 bases left in between. Germline CDR1 is SGDLS and CDR2 is YYNGEE. The CDR3, as DNA: TGTGCCAGCAGCGTAGCTCGACACCCCTCCTACAATGAGCAGTTCTTC. It specifies CASSVARHPSYNEQFF.

This sequence joins TRBV7-2 and TRBJ2-3, with TRBD2 matching 10 bases. The CDR3 extends over 16 amino acids. The germline V gene has CDR1 SGHTA and CDR2 FQGNSA. The V gene end was trimmed by 5 bases and the J gene end by 0 bases; junction bases not matched to a gene: 5. CDR3 sequence (DNA): TGTGCCAGCAGCCCGGGACTAGCGCTAAGCACAGATACGCAGTATTTT. Translation: CASSPGLALSTDTQYF.